The next 5 T cell receptor beta chains were all read from a single sample in a study of a mutant IDH1 vaccine in newly diagnosed glioma. The table came from immunoSEQ multiplex PCR; TCRdb's copy has only in-frame clones and leaves some out. The sample carries approximately 35,000 clones, approximately 88% recorded once. The time point: week 23, last vaccination. In every dose of vaccine, 300 ug of mutant IDH1 20-mer peptide was given alongside topical imiquimod. No cognate antigen is known for these TCRs. The material sequenced was PBMCs, taken from a glioma patient whose treatment included an IDH1 peptide vaccine. Receptors originate from a man in his forties or fifties with glioma.

The V gene is TRBV2, the J gene TRBJ2-3; TRBD1 matches 9 bases. This CDR3 region has 14 residues. The V gene end was trimmed by 6 bases and the J gene end by 6 bases; junction bases not matched to a gene: 7. The germline V gene encodes CDR1 SNHLY and CDR2 FYNNEI. In nucleotides, the CDR3 is TGTGCCAGCAGACAGGGGGCTGATTGGGATACGCAGTATTTT. Translating it yields CASRQGADWDTQYF.

The rearrangement uses TRBV5-4 and TRBJ2-4; tentatively, D is TRBD2 (6 bases). This CDR3 region has 14 residues. Trimming took 5 bases from V and 8 from J, leaving 17 bases between them. CDR1 and CDR2 from the germline V gene are SGHNT and YYREEE (reference sequence). The CDR3 nucleotides read TGTGCCAGCAGTTCCCCGGGACTTGGGGACATTCAGTACTTC. Its protein product is CASSSPGLGDIQYF. The whole variable domain, filled in from reference TRBV5-4 and TRBJ2-4, reads ETGVTQSPTHLIKTRGQQVTLRCSSQSGHNTVSWYQQALGQGPQFIFQYYREEENGRGNFPPRFSGLQFPNYSSELNVNALELDDSALYLCASSSPGLGDIQYFGAGTRLSVL.

The chain has TRBV7-9 and TRBJ1-2, with D perhaps TRBD1 (5 bases). V dropped 5 bases and J dropped 4 bases, with 14 bases sitting between them. Germline V gene data show CDR1 as SEHNR and CDR2 as FQNEAQ (reference sequence). The CDR3 totals 14 residues. The CDR3 sequence: CASSPTGTGYGYTF. The DNA for the CDR3 is TGTGCCAGCAGCCCAACCGGGACTGGCTATGGCTACACCTTC.

The chain couples TRBV6-1 to TRBJ2-1; a possible D gene is TRBD2 (7 bases). The CDR3 spans 13 residues. Germline CDR1 is MNHNS and CDR2 is SASEGT. Trimming pared 7 bases from V and 10 bases from J, leaving 17 bases between. CDR3: CASTRGAVQEQFF. The DNA of the CDR3 is TGTGCCAGCACCCGGGGGGCGGTACAAGAGCAGTTCTTC.

This clone was seen only a few times. The chain employs TRBV6-6 and TRBJ1-5; no reliable D call. V gave up 3 bases and J gave up 6 bases, with 12 bases separating them. Germline assignment: CDR1 MNHNY and CDR2 SVGAGI (reference sequence). The CDR3 extends over 14 amino acids. The DNA for the CDR3 is TGTGCCAGCAGTTATCCCGGGGTAGGTCAGCCCCAGCATTTT. Translation gives CASSYPGVGQPQHF.